Each of the 28 T cell receptor beta chains below was sequenced from the same sample in a study of siplizumab effects on memory and regulatory T cells. Clones were read by immunoSEQ multiplex PCR, and TCRdb kept only the in-frame ones, dropping some. This sample has around 110,000 clones, with about 94% found just once. Source material: non-Treg CD4+ T cells sorted from blood. These receptor sequences come from a human donor in good health.

The rearrangement uses TRBV7-9 and TRBJ1-1, with 9 bases that match TRBD1. The CDR3 is 16 residues long. The V gene end was trimmed by 7 bases and the J gene end by 6 bases; junction bases not matched to a gene: 15. The germline V gene encodes CDR1 SEHNR and CDR2 FQNEAQ (reference sequence). This CDR3 reads CASTGERDREYSEAFF. CDR3 nucleotides: TGTGCCAGCACCGGGGAGCGGGACAGGGAGTACTCTGAAGCTTTCTTT.

This clone was detected only a few times. The genes are TRBV5-6 and TRBJ2-7; 8 positions agree with TRBD2. Germline CDR1 SGHDT, CDR2 YYEEEE. V was pared by 2 bases and J by 0 bases, with 1 base of the junction left unmatched. CDR3 length: 14 amino acids. The CDR3 sequence is CASSFSGSSYEQYF. DNA for the CDR3: TGTGCCAGCAGCTTCAGCGGGAGCTCCTACGAGCAGTACTTC.

This clone was counted only a few times. This rearrangement joins TRBV18 to TRBJ1-2; no definite D call. Trimming stripped 5 bases from V and 1 base from J, with 5 bases between. CDR3 length: 12 residues. Germline CDR1 reads KGHSH; CDR2 reads LQKENI. The CDR3 DNA is TGTGCCAGCTCAGAGTTTAACTATGGCTACACCTTC. Translating it yields CASSEFNYGYTF.

The CDR3 spells CAWSVSAGEFRIPFF. The CDR3 DNA is TGTGCCTGGAGTGTAAGTGCCGGGGAATTCCGTATCCCGTTCTTC. V usage is TRBV30 and J usage is TRBJ2-1, with D possibly being TRBD2 (5 bases). V lost 0 bases and J lost 15, with 24 bases in between. The CDR3 is 15 amino acids. Looked up from germline, CDR1 is GTSNPN and CDR2 is SVGIG (reference sequence).

V gene TRBV9 combines with J gene TRBJ2-2, with 8 bases that match TRBD1. This CDR3 region has 15 residues. Trimming took 0 bases from V and 3 from J; bases not matched to a gene: 1. Germline V CDR1 and CDR2: SGDLS, YYNGEE. This CDR3 reads CASSVGRGHTGELFF. For the CDR3, the DNA is TGTGCCAGCAGCGTAGGCAGGGGGCACACCGGGGAGCTGTTTTTT.

The CDR3 loop is CASSRGVTGATDTQYF. DNA for the CDR3: TGTGCCAGCAGCCGGGGGGTGACAGGGGCCACAGATACGCAGTATTTT. This sequence joins TRBV5-4 and TRBJ2-3, with TRBD1 as a possible D gene (8 bases). The CDR3 is 16 amino acids. The germline gives CDR1 SGHNT, CDR2 YYREEE (reference sequence). Deletions cut 4 bases from V and 2 bases from J, with 17 bases between. Complete variable domain (other parts from reference TRBV5-4 and TRBJ2-3): ETGVTQSPTHLIKTRGQQVTLRCSSQSGHNTVSWYQQALGQGPQFIFQYYREEENGRGNFPPRFSGLQFPNYSSELNVNALELDDSALYLCASSRGVTGATDTQYFGPGTRLTVL.

This chain uses TRBV2 with TRBJ2-1; no reliable D call. The CDR3 sequence is 10 residues long. Germline CDR1 SNHLY, CDR2 FYNNEI. V was clipped by 5 bases and J by 7 bases, with 3 bases between them. CDR3 bases: TGTGCCAGCAGTAAAAATGAGCAGTTCTTC. It specifies CASSKNEQFF.

J is TRBJ1-1 and V is TRBV7-9; 8 nucleotides match TRBD1. The V gene end was trimmed by 4 bases and the J gene end by 0 bases; junction bases not matched to a gene: 4. The CDR3 loop spans 15 amino acids. Per the germline V gene, CDR1 is SEHNR and CDR2 is FQNEAQ (reference sequence). The CDR3 coding sequence is TGTGCCAGCAGCTCAGGGGGCCTTGTGAACACTGAAGCTTTCTTT. This encodes CASSSGGLVNTEAFF.

The rearrangement links TRBV11-1 to TRBJ2-2; TRBD2 agrees at 8 bases. The junction had 10 bases not matched to a gene; V was cut back by 8 bases and J by 8 bases. Per the germline V gene, CDR1 is SGHAT and CDR2 is FQDESV (reference sequence). The CDR3 sequence is 14 residues long. The CDR3 sequence is CASGGGGISGELFF. The DNA for the CDR3 is TGTGCCAGCGGTGGCGGGGGGATCTCGGGGGAGCTGTTTTTT. Supplemented by reference TRBV11-1 and TRBJ2-2, the full variable domain reads EAEVAQSPRYKITEKSQAVAFWCDPISGHATLYWYRQILGQGPELLVQFQDESVVDDSQLPKDRFSAERLKGVDSTLKIQPAELGDSAMYLCASGGGGISGELFFGEGSRLTVL.

This clone has just one count. The rearrangement joins TRBV25-1 to TRBJ2-3; TRBD2 aligns across 7 bases. V lost 6 bases and J lost 2; bases outside the gene matches: 11. The CDR3 length is 16 residues. Germline CDR1 reads MGHDK; CDR2 reads SYGVNS. CDR3 DNA sequence: TGTGCCAGCAGCCGGTCGGGTCGGGGGGACACAGATACGCAGTATTTT. This encodes CASSRSGRGDTDTQYF.

The chain joins TRBV29-1 to TRBJ2-2; weak D call: TRBD2 (5 bases). V lost 5 bases and J lost 0, with 10 bases in between. The V gene's germline CDR1 is SQVTM and CDR2 ANQGSEA. There are 14 residues in the CDR3. Written as DNA, the CDR3 is TGCAGCGTTAGATCACTAGCGAACACCGGGGAGCTGTTTTTT. It is translated as CSVRSLANTGELFF.

The chain couples TRBV5-1 to TRBJ2-7; 7 bases are a match to TRBD2. There are 15 residues in the CDR3. The germline gives CDR1 SGHRS, CDR2 YFSETQ. Trimming at V came to 2 bases and at J to 7 bases, leaving 12 bases not matched to a gene. The chain's CDR3 is CASSLGPSGGEEQYF. The CDR3 region has the DNA TGCGCCAGCAGCTTAGGACCTAGCGGAGGGGAGGAGCAGTACTTC. The variable domain in full, completed from reference TRBV5-1 and TRBJ2-7, reads KAGVTQTPRYLIKTRGQQVTLSCSPISGHRSVSWYQQTPGQGLQFLFEYFSETQRNKGNFPGRFSGRQFSNSRSEMNVSTLELGDSALYLCASSLGPSGGEEQYFGPGTRLTVT.

The chain carries TRBV27 and TRBJ2-1; 7 bases fit TRBD1. This CDR3 is built from 14 residues. Germline CDR1 and CDR2: MNHEY and SMNVEV (reference sequence). V was pared by 4 bases and J by 5 bases, with 5 bases of the junction left unmatched. The CDR3 loop is CASSSRDRDNEQFF. The CDR3 region has the DNA TGTGCCAGCAGTTCCCGTGACAGGGACAATGAGCAGTTCTTC.

The V call is TRBV19, the J call TRBJ2-6, with a possible D match to TRBD2 (6 bases). V lost 5 bases, J lost 1 base, and 6 bases lay in between. Germline CDR1 LNHDA, CDR2 SQIVND (reference sequence). The CDR3 extends over 14 amino acids. The CDR3 DNA sequence: TGTGCCAGTAGTGGGGGGTCTGGGGCCAACGTCCTGACTTTC. It translates to CASSGGSGANVLTF.

CDR3 in DNA: TGTGCCAGCAGCGTAGGGCGGAGATACTCCATTGAGCAGTTCTTC. Translating gives CASSVGRRYSIEQFF. This chain joins TRBV9 and TRBJ2-1, with D unclear. The V and J ends lost 0 bases and 9 bases respectively, with 16 bases between them. Germline V gene lookup returns CDR1 SGDLS and CDR2 YYNGEE. The CDR3 extends over 15 amino acids.

This chain uses TRBV5-1 with TRBJ1-2, with D tentatively TRBD1 (5 bases). The CDR3 runs to 13 residues. CDR1 and CDR2 from the germline V gene are SGHRS and YFSETQ. V lost 5 bases to trimming and J lost 2 bases, with 10 bases between them. The CDR3 nucleotides read TGCGCCAGCAGATTACAGGAAAACTATGGCTACACCTTC. This encodes CASRLQENYGYTF. Full variable domain (outside the CDR3, taken from reference TRBV5-1 and TRBJ1-2): KAGVTQTPRYLIKTRGQQVTLSCSPISGHRSVSWYQQTPGQGLQFLFEYFSETQRNKGNFPGRFSGRQFSNSRSEMNVSTLELGDSALYLCASRLQENYGYTFGSGTRLTVV.

This chain links TRBV28 with TRBJ1-5; TRBD1 matches at 10 bases. Germline V gene sequence: CDR1 MDHEN, CDR2 SYDVKM. The CDR3 contains 16 residues. The V and J ends lost 3 bases and 3 bases, in that order; junction bases with no gene match: 5. CDR3 bases: TGTGCCAGCAGTTTTGGGACAGGGGCCCTCAATCAGCCCCAGCATTTT. Residues: CASSFGTGALNQPQHF.

V gene TRBV11-2 combines with J gene TRBJ2-7, with D perhaps TRBD1 or TRBD2 (6 bases each). In germline, CDR1 is SGHAT, CDR2 FQNNGV. There are 15 residues in the CDR3. V was pared by 4 bases and J by 1 base, with 14 bases between. In nucleotides, the CDR3 is TGTGCCAGCAGCTCCGTTGGAGGGGGGTCCTACGAGCAGTACTTC. It is translated as CASSSVGGGSYEQYF.

As regards this clone: Different DNA sequences within this sample yield the same CDR3. The chain joins TRBV5-1 to TRBJ1-1; a possible D gene is TRBD1 (5 bases). V dropped 4 bases and J dropped 4 bases, with 14 bases sitting between them. Germline V CDR1 and CDR2: SGHRS, YFSETQ. The CDR3 runs to 14 residues. The CDR3 region has the DNA TGCGCCAGCAGCCCCAGGGTTGGGGGCACTGAAGCTTTCTTT. Translated: CASSPRVGGTEAFF.

The chain joins TRBV6-5 to TRBJ2-7; D is possibly TRBD2 (5 bases). Between the trimmed V and J ends, which lost 5 bases and 0 bases, there was a span of 14 bases. In germline, CDR1 is MNHEY, CDR2 SVGAGI. The CDR3 extends over 15 amino acids. The chain's CDR3 is CASSPTGLVSYEQYF. In nucleotides, the CDR3 is TGTGCCAGCAGTCCGACGGGATTAGTCTCCTACGAGCAGTACTTC.

This clone has a single count. The V and J genes are TRBV6-5 and TRBJ1-1; no clear D gene. V gave up 0 bases and J gave up 4 bases, with 12 bases separating them. The CDR3 extends over 15 amino acids. Looked up from germline, CDR1 is MNHEY and CDR2 is SVGAGI. The CDR3: CASSYSGEVATEAFF. The DNA of the CDR3 is TGTGCCAGCAGTTACTCAGGAGAGGTCGCCACTGAAGCTTTCTTT.

The chain recombines TRBV29-1 with TRBJ1-2, with 7 bases identical to TRBD1. CDR1 and CDR2 from the germline V gene are SQVTM and ANQGSEA. With V trimmed by 4 bases and J by 3 bases, 8 bases remained unmatched. CDR3 size: 14 residues. CDR3 nucleotide sequence: TGCAGCGTTGGGGGACAGAGGATGGACTATGGCTACACCTTC. Translating gives CSVGGQRMDYGYTF.

The chain employs TRBV19 and TRBJ1-2; D might be TRBD1 (5 bases). The CDR3 is 15 amino acids. The germline gives CDR1 LNHDA, CDR2 SQIVND (reference sequence). Trimming removed 1 base at V and 4 bases at J, with 13 bases between. CDR3 sequence reads: CASSIVGDGGYGYTF. The CDR3 DNA reads as TGTGCCAGTAGTATAGTTGGGGACGGGGGCTATGGCTACACCTTC.

The chain combines TRBV6-6 with TRBJ2-7; 9 nucleotides match TRBD2. V shed 7 bases, J shed 1 base, and the junction held 5 bases outside the gene matches. The CDR3 runs 14 residues. The germline V gene encodes CDR1 MNHNY and CDR2 SVGAGI (reference sequence). The CDR3 DNA follows: TGTGCCAGCAACAAGGGACTAGCTTCCTACGAGCAGTACTTC. It specifies CASNKGLASYEQYF.

There are a few counts of this clone. J is TRBJ1-1 and V is TRBV5-1; TRBD1 matches at 11 bases. The ends lost 3 bases at V and 4 bases at J; junction bases unmatched: 11. The CDR3 is 17 residues long. Germline V gene lookup returns CDR1 SGHRS and CDR2 YFSETQ. The CDR3 coding sequence is TGCGCCAGCAGCTGGGGACAGGGGGGAGAAGGCAGCACTGAAGCTTTCTTT. Protein: CASSWGQGGEGSTEAFF.

The chain carries TRBV27 and TRBJ2-1, with 11 bases matching TRBD2. The CDR3 loop spans 15 amino acids. V lost 5 bases to trimming and J lost 1 base; unmatched junction nucleotides: 1. In germline, CDR1 is MNHEY, CDR2 SMNVEV (reference sequence). The CDR3 DNA follows: TGTGCCAGCAGTAGGACTAGCGGGTCCTACAATGAGCAGTTCTTC. Amino acids: CASSRTSGSYNEQFF.

The V and J genes are TRBV6-5 and TRBJ2-2; possible D gene TRBD1, 6 bases. This CDR3 is built from 15 residues. V was clipped by 0 bases and J by 8 bases, with 13 bases between them. Germline V gives CDR1 MNHEY, CDR2 SVGAGI. CDR3 nucleotide sequence: TGTGCCAGCAGTTACTCTACAACAGGGTGGGGGGAGCTGTTTTTT. Its protein is CASSYSTTGWGELFF.

The chain carries TRBV5-1 and TRBJ2-5; 7 nucleotides align to TRBD2. This CDR3 contains 13 residues. V gave up 3 bases and J gave up 9 bases; unmatched junction bases: 8. The germline V gene has CDR1 SGHRS and CDR2 YFSETQ. CDR3 residues: CASSWEGLTAQYF. The CDR3 DNA sequence: TGCGCCAGCAGCTGGGAGGGGCTCACGGCCCAGTACTTC.